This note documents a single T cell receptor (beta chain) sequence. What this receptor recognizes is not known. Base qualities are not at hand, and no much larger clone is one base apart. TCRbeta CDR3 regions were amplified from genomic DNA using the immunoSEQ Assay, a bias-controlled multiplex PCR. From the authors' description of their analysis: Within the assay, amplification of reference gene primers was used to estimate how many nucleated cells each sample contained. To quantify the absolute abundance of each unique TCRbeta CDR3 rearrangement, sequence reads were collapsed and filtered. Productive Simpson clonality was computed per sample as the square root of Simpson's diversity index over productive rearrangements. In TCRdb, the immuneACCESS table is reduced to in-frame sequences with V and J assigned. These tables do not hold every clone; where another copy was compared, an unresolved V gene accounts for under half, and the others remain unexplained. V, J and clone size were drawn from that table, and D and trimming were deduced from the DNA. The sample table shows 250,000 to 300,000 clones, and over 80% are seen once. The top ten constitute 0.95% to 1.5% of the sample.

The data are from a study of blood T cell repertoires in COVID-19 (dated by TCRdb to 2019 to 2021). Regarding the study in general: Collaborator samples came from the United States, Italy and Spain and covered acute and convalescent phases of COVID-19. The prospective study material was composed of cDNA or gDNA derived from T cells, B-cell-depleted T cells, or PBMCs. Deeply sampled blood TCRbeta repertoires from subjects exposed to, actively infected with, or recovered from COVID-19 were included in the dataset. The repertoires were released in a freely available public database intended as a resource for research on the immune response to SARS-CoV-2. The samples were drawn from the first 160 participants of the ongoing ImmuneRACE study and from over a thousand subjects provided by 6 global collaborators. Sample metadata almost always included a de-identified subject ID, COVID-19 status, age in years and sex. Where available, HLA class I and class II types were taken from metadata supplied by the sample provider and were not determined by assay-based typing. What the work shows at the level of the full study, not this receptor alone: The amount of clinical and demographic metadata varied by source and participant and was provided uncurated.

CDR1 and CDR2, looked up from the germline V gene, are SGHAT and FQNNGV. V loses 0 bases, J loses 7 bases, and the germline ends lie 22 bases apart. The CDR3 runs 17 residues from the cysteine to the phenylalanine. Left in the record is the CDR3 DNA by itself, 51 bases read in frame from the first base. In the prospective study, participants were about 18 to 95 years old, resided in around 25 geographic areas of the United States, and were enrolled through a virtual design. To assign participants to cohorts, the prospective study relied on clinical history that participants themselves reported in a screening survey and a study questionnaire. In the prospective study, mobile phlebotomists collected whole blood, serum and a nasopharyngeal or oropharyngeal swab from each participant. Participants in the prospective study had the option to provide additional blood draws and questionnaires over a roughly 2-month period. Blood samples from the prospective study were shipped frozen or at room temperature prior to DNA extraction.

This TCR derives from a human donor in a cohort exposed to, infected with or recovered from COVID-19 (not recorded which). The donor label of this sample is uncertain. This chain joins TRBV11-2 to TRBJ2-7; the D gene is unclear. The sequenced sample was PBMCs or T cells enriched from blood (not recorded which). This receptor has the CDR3 CASSLEEMALTPGEQYF. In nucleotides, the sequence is TGTGCCAGCAGCTTAGAGGAAATGGCCCTAACCCCAGGAGAGCAGTACTTC.